The 15 T cell receptor beta chains below come from one sample, sequenced in a study of PD-1 blockade in classical Hodgkin lymphoma. The time point here: cycle 4 day 1 (C4D1), after less than seven weeks of nivolumab. Relapse after autologous stem cell transplantation occurred in every patient, and brentuximab vedotin exposure varied. Libraries were prepared by immunoSEQ multiplex PCR; TCRdb keeps only in-frame clonotypes and omits some of them. The sample has 75,000 to 95,000 clones; about 83% are singletons. The sequences come from peripheral blood mononuclear cells (PBMCs), collected before the fourth cycle of nivolumab. The receptors here all came from a human donor with classical Hodgkin lymphoma.

This chain uses TRBV6-1 with TRBJ1-5, with D possibly TRBD1 on 5 matching bases. Trimming pared 6 bases from V and 3 bases from J, leaving 12 bases between. CDR1 is MNHNS, CDR2 SASEGT, per germline. This CDR3 is built from 14 residues. The CDR3 protein is CASRSQGFNQPQHF. The CDR3, as DNA: TGTGCCAGCAGGAGCCAGGGCTTCAATCAGCCCCAGCATTTT.

The chain uses TRBV5-4 and TRBJ2-7, with D perhaps matching TRBD1 or TRBD2 (5 bases each). With 2 bases removed from V and 6 bases from J, the gap between germline ends came to 15 bases. Germline CDR1 and CDR2: SGHNT and YYREEE (reference sequence). The CDR3 is 14 residues long. CDR3 loop: CASSLLVGATEQYF. In nucleotides, the CDR3 is TGTGCCAGCAGCTTACTAGTAGGGGCTACCGAGCAGTACTTC.

The V gene is TRBV5-1, the J gene TRBJ2-7, with TRBD1 matching 8 bases. The germline V gene has CDR1 SGHRS and CDR2 YFSETQ. V shed 0 bases, J shed 4 bases, and the junction held 9 bases outside the gene matches. This CDR3 has 16 residues. The CDR3 DNA reads as TGCGCCAGCAGCTTGGCCATTCGGGACAGGACTTACGAGCAGTACTTC. Translated: CASSLAIRDRTYEQYF. Using reference TRBV5-1 and TRBJ2-7 for the parts outside the CDR3, the full variable domain is KAGVTQTPRYLIKTRGQQVTLSCSPISGHRSVSWYQQTPGQGLQFLFEYFSETQRNKGNFPGRFSGRQFSNSRSEMNVSTLELGDSALYLCASSLAIRDRTYEQYFGPGTRLTVT.

CDR3 sequence: CASSLKASGRAANTGELFF. The CDR3 nucleotides read TGCGCCAGCAGCTTGAAGGCTAGCGGGAGGGCCGCGAACACCGGGGAGCTGTTTTTT. The rearrangement links TRBV5-1 to TRBJ2-2, with 12 bases aligning to TRBD2. The CDR3 is 19 amino acids. Germline V lookup: CDR1 SGHRS, CDR2 YFSETQ. After removal of 1 base from V and 0 bases from J, the junction contained 7 bases not matched to a gene.

This chain connects TRBV5-8 to TRBJ2-5, with D perhaps TRBD1 or TRBD2 (5 bases each). V lost 6 bases to trimming and J lost 2 bases, with 14 bases between them. Germline values: CDR1 SGHTS, CDR2 YDEGEE. CDR3 size: 14 residues. The CDR3: CASTTGTPQETQYF. CDR3 DNA sequence: TGTGCCAGCACCACCGGGACCCCACAAGAGACCCAGTACTTC.

The chain employs TRBV10-3 and TRBJ1-1, with D possibly being TRBD1 (5 bases). From germline, CDR1 is ENHRY and CDR2 SYGVKD. This CDR3 spans 12 amino acids. The germline V and J ends were trimmed by 5 bases and 1 base, with 5 bases remaining between them. The CDR3 DNA sequence: TGTGCCATCAGTCAGGGGAACACTGAAGCTTTCTTT. This encodes CAISQGNTEAFF.

The V call is TRBV18, the J call TRBJ2-7; D is uncertain. Germline CDR1 KGHSH, CDR2 LQKENI. Trimming pared 3 bases from V and 4 bases from J, leaving 4 bases between. This CDR3 is 11 amino acids long. CDR3 DNA sequence: TGTGCCAGCTCACCCAAATACGAGCAGTACTTC. The encoded protein is CASSPKYEQYF.

The chain has TRBV10-2 and TRBJ2-5; D remains ambiguous. V gave up 6 bases and J gave up 0 bases, with 5 bases separating them. The length of the CDR3 is 12 residues. Germline assignment: CDR1 WSHSY and CDR2 SAAADI. The CDR3 bases are TGCGCCAGCAGCGGAAACCAAGAGACCCAGTACTTC. Its translation is CASSGNQETQYF.

V is TRBV2 and J is TRBJ2-7, with TRBD1 matching 10 bases. CDR1 is SNHLY, CDR2 FYNNEI, per germline. The trim removed 4 bases at V and 6 bases at J, leaving 9 bases unmatched. The CDR3 totals 15 residues. CDR3 loop: CASSVSGQGNAEQYF. CDR3 bases: TGTGCCAGCAGTGTCTCGGGACAGGGGAACGCCGAGCAGTACTTC. The variable domain in full, with the rest retrieved from reference TRBV2 and TRBJ2-7, is EPEVTQTPSHQVTQMGQEVILRCVPISNHLYFYWYRQILGQKVEFLVSFYNNEISEKSEIFDDQFSVERPDGSNFTLKIRSTKLEDSAMYFCASSVSGQGNAEQYFGPGTRLTVT.

The chain couples TRBV20-1 to TRBJ1-4; D perhaps matches TRBD1 (5 bases). V dropped 3 bases and J dropped 10 bases, with 9 bases sitting between them. This CDR3 region has 11 residues. Germline CDR1 DFQATT, CDR2 SNEGSKA (reference sequence). CDR3 amino acids: CSASWGTKLFF. For the CDR3, the DNA is TGCAGTGCTAGTTGGGGGACAAAACTGTTTTTT.

This chain connects TRBV6-1 to TRBJ2-7; unclear D gene. Germline CDR1 MNHNS, CDR2 SASEGT. The CDR3 is 13 amino acids. CDR3 DNA: TGTGTCGGCCGTAGGCCAAATCACTACGAGCAGTACTTC. Protein: CVGRRPNHYEQYF.

The chain is built from TRBV6-1 and TRBJ2-5; unclear D gene. The germline V gene has CDR1 MNHNS and CDR2 SASEGT. V was cut by 2 bases and J by 3 bases, with 4 bases left in between. CDR3 length equals 12 residues. In DNA, the CDR3 is TGTGCCAGCAGTGAACAGAAAGAGACCCAGTACTTC. Encoded protein: CASSEQKETQYF.

The sample holds a few counts of this clone. This chain links TRBV6-5 with TRBJ2-5; D unclear. V was cut by 6 bases and J by 1 base, with 15 bases left in between. The CDR3 loop spans 15 amino acids. CDR1 is MNHEY and CDR2 is SVGAGI in the germline V gene. This CDR3 is CASSPRLAFQETQYF. The DNA for the CDR3 is TGTGCCAGCAGCCCCCGTTTGGCCTTCCAAGAGACCCAGTACTTC.

A single count supports this clone. The chain is built from TRBV10-3 and TRBJ2-7, with D tentatively TRBD1 (7 bases). The CDR3 sequence is 13 residues long. CDR1 is ENHRY and CDR2 is SYGVKD in the germline V gene. The V gene lost 7 bases and the J gene lost 6 bases, with 16 bases spanning the gap. The CDR3 bases are TGTGCCATCAAAGAGGGGGCGGGGTCCGAGCAGTACTTC. Translation: CAIKEGAGSEQYF.

The chain joins TRBV7-2 to TRBJ2-3; the D is unclear. CDR3 size: 14 residues. Germline V gene data show CDR1 as SGHTA and CDR2 as FQGNSA. V lost 2 bases to trimming and J lost 6 bases, with 12 bases between them. Here the CDR3 DNA reads TGTGCCAGCAGCTTACAACTAAGTCGGGATACGCAGTATTTT. Translation: CASSLQLSRDTQYF.